One sample yielded the 20 T cell receptor beta chains listed below, sequenced in a study of chemoradiotherapy in HPV16-positive cancers. Method: immunoSEQ multiplex PCR; TCRdb's copy keeps in-frame clones and lacks some. This sample has tens of thousands of clones, with over 60% found just once. This sample was gathered from a patient who underwent chemoradiotherapy. These TCRs come from a human donor with HPV-associated anogenital cancer.

The V gene is TRBV29-1, the J gene TRBJ1-2; tentatively, D is TRBD1 (5 bases). V was trimmed by 6 bases and J by 3 bases, leaving 14 bases between them. Per germline, CDR1 SQVTM and CDR2 ANQGSEA. CDR3 length equals 13 residues. The CDR3 loop is CSVYGGDHYGYTF. The DNA for the CDR3 is TGCAGCGTATACGGAGGGGACCACTATGGCTACACCTTC. The full variable domain, rest sourced from reference TRBV29-1 and TRBJ1-2, is SAVISQKPSRDICQRGTSLTIQCQVDSQVTMMFWYRQQPGQSLTLIATANQGSEATYESGFVIDKFPISRPNLTFSTLTVSNMSPEDSSIYLCSVYGGDHYGYTFGSGTRLTVV.

The chain combines TRBV7-9 with TRBJ2-2; unclear D gene. Germline CDR1 is SEHNR and CDR2 is FQNEAQ (reference sequence). Trimming removed 2 bases from V and 6 bases from J, with 13 bases in between. This CDR3 is 15 amino acids long. CDR3 sequence: CASSLSARRPGELFF. DNA for the CDR3: TGTGCCAGCAGCTTATCGGCCAGGCGCCCCGGGGAGCTGTTTTTT. The full variable domain, its missing parts supplied by reference TRBV7-9 and TRBJ2-2, is DTGVSQNPRHKITKRGQNVTFRCDPISEHNRLYWYRQTLGQGPEFLTYFQNEAQLEKSRLLSDRFSAERPKGSFSTLEIQRTEQGDSAMYLCASSLSARRPGELFFGEGSRLTVL.

This clone has more than one count but fewer than ten. This chain connects TRBV28 to TRBJ2-7; D not certain. The V gene lost 5 bases and the J gene lost 5 bases, with 7 bases spanning the gap. The germline CDR1 and CDR2 sequences are MDHEN and SYDVKM. This CDR3 is 11 amino acids long. This chain's CDR3 is CASSHTNEQYF. CDR3 in DNA: TGTGCCAGCAGTCATACTAACGAGCAGTACTTC.

In this sample, this clone turned up a few times. CDR3 loop: CASKSGTGGEKLFF. CDR3 in DNA: TGTGCCAGTAAGAGTGGGACAGGGGGTGAAAAACTGTTTTTT. The V call is TRBV19, the J call TRBJ1-4; 11 nucleotides align to TRBD1. The CDR3 spans 14 residues. Germline trimming cut 7 bases from V and 7 bases from J; bases unmatched to any gene: 5. Looked up from germline, CDR1 is LNHDA and CDR2 is SQIVND (reference sequence).

There are a few counts of this clone. CDR3 bases: TGTGCCAGCAGTCGTCTAGCGGGAGGGCCAGACGAGCAGTACTTC. This codes for CASSRLAGGPDEQYF. The chain has TRBV4-2 and TRBJ2-7; 12 positions match TRBD2. V shed 6 bases and J 5 bases; nucleotides not matched to a gene: 8. The V gene's germline CDR1 is LGHNA and CDR2 YNFKEQ. The CDR3 has 15 amino acids.

This clone has just a few counts. This chain links TRBV5-4 with TRBJ1-2, with 8 nucleotides matching TRBD1. In germline, CDR1 is SGHNT, CDR2 YYREEE (reference sequence). Germline trimming cut 4 bases from V and 5 bases from J; bases unmatched to any gene: 7. This CDR3 contains 14 residues. CDR3 sequence: CASSAAGGEYGYTF. CDR3 sequence (DNA): TGTGCCAGCAGCGCTGCAGGGGGCGAGTATGGCTACACCTTC.

The chain employs TRBV25-1 and TRBJ1-5; D unresolved. Germline CDR1 is MGHDK and CDR2 is SYGVNS. The V end lost 0 bases, the J end lost 1 base, and 7 bases lay between the germline ends. The CDR3 is made up of 15 amino acids. The CDR3 loop is CASSEYGGSNQPQHF. The DNA for the CDR3 is TGTGCCAGCAGTGAATATGGCGGCAGCAATCAGCCCCAGCATTTT. Variable domain in full (rest from reference TRBV25-1 and TRBJ1-5): EADIYQTPRYLVIGTGKKITLECSQTMGHDKMYWYQQDPGMELHLIHYSYGVNSTEKGDLSSESTVSRIRTEHFPLTLESARPSHTSQYLCASSEYGGSNQPQHFGDGTRLSIL.

The gene calls are TRBV5-4 and TRBJ2-5, with D perhaps TRBD1 or TRBD2 (5 bases each). The end of the DNA is better explained by TRBJ2-7, so the J call may be wrong. This CDR3 has 14 residues. Germline V CDR1 and CDR2: SGHNT, YYREEE (reference sequence). The CDR3 DNA sequence: TGTGCCAGCAGCTTCCGGGACGGCTCCTACGAGCAGTACTTC. Amino acid sequence: CASSFRDGSYEQYF.

The chain uses TRBV13 and TRBJ2-2; 9 bases align to TRBD2. The CDR3 is 16 residues long. CDR1 and CDR2 (germline): PRHDT, FYEKMQ (reference sequence). The J segment lost 4 bases and the V segment lost 6 bases, leaving 9 bases of the junction unmatched. The DNA of the CDR3 is TGTGCCAGCAGACAGGCGGGGGGGCCGAGCACCGGGGAGCTGTTTTTT. It specifies CASRQAGGPSTGELFF.

The V gene is TRBV30, the J gene TRBJ1-6; 10 bases align to TRBD1. CDR3 size: 13 residues. V gave up 3 bases and J gave up 10 bases; unmatched junction bases: 3. CDR1 GTSNPN and CDR2 SVGIG come from the germline V gene (reference sequence). The CDR3 region is CAWRGQGSSPLHF. The DNA for the CDR3 is TGTGCCTGGAGGGGACAGGGGAGCTCACCCCTCCACTTT.

The J gene is TRBJ2-3, the V gene TRBV28; 8 positions agree with TRBD2. Trimming at V came to 3 bases and at J to 0 bases, leaving 5 bases not matched to a gene. This CDR3 region has 16 residues. Looked up from germline, CDR1 is MDHEN and CDR2 is SYDVKM. The CDR3 sequence is CASSFYGGASTDTQYF. The CDR3 bases are TGTGCCAGCAGTTTTTACGGGGGGGCTAGCACAGATACGCAGTATTTT.

The chain employs TRBV19 and TRBJ2-1; D possibly corresponds to TRBD2 (5 bases). The CDR3 totals 12 residues. V was clipped by 1 base and J by 12 bases, with 10 bases between them. Germline V gives CDR1 LNHDA, CDR2 SQIVND (reference sequence). CDR3 sequence reads: CASSIGIGMQFF. CDR3 bases: TGTGCCAGTAGTATAGGGATCGGGATGCAGTTCTTC.

This chain joins TRBV19 and TRBJ1-1; weak D call: TRBD1 (5 bases). Germline values: CDR1 LNHDA, CDR2 SQIVND (reference sequence). This CDR3 has 13 amino acids. The germline V and J ends were trimmed by 0 bases and 7 bases, with 9 bases remaining between them. CDR3 in amino acids: CASSIDHGGEAFF. CDR3 nucleotide sequence: TGTGCCAGTAGTATAGATCACGGGGGTGAAGCTTTCTTT.

The genes are TRBV11-3 and TRBJ2-2; TRBD1 matches at 8 bases. CDR3 size: 17 residues. Germline V CDR1 and CDR2: SGHNT, YENEEA. With V trimmed by 5 bases and J by 4 bases, 12 bases remained unmatched. In DNA form, the CDR3 reads TGTGCCAGCAGCGCAAAATCAGGGGGCTTGGGCACCGGGGAGCTGTTTTTT. Translating gives CASSAKSGGLGTGELFF.

This chain links TRBV15 with TRBJ1-5; D might be TRBD1 (6 bases). The CDR3 is 18 residues long. Germline CDR1 reads LNHNV; CDR2 reads YYDKDF (reference sequence). Trimming removed 1 base from V and 5 bases from J, with 21 bases in between. The CDR3 sequence: CATSRVGAGTTLDQPQHF. The CDR3 DNA sequence: TGTGCCACCAGCAGAGTCGGGGCCGGGACAACTCTAGATCAGCCCCAGCATTTT.

Written as DNA, the CDR3 is TGTGCCAGCAGCCCCCTGGGGGACACCGGGGAGCTGTTTTTT. It encodes CASSPLGDTGELFF. The chain is built from TRBV7-8 and TRBJ2-2; perhaps D is TRBD1 or TRBD2 (5 bases each). The CDR3 sequence is 14 residues long. Germline V gives CDR1 SGHVS, CDR2 FQNEAQ. Trimming cost V 5 bases and J 3 bases, with 10 bases left between them.

The CDR3 coding sequence is TGTGCCAGCAGCCGGACAGGGACAAACACTGAAGCTTTCTTT. Residues: CASSRTGTNTEAFF. The chain uses TRBV7-3 and TRBJ1-1, with 8 positions matching TRBD1. Germline assignment: CDR1 SGHTA and CDR2 FQGTGA. Losses at the gene ends were 5 bases for V and 2 bases for J; bases not matched to a gene: 4. The CDR3 runs 14 residues.

This clone appeared a few times. J is TRBJ1-5 and V is TRBV9; D is perhaps TRBD1 (5 bases). This CDR3 has 16 residues. Germline V gene data show CDR1 as SGDLS and CDR2 as YYNGEE. Between the trimmed V and J ends, which lost 2 bases and 9 bases, there was a span of 21 bases. CDR3 residues: CASSVRGDGSEGPQHF. Here the CDR3 DNA reads TGTGCCAGCAGCGTCCGGGGGGATGGGAGCGAGGGGCCCCAGCATTTT.

The count of this clone is one. The V and J genes are TRBV4-2 and TRBJ1-1; weak D call: TRBD1 (5 bases). The V end was cut by 0 bases, the J end by 6 bases, with 14 bases between. The CDR3 covers 15 residues. Per germline, CDR1 LGHNA and CDR2 YNFKEQ. Written as DNA, the CDR3 is TGTGCCAGCAGCCAAGAGACACGGACAAGCCCTGAAGCTTTCTTT. Translated, it gives CASSQETRTSPEAFF.

This chain links TRBV30 with TRBJ1-1; no reliable D call. Between the trimmed V and J ends, which lost 1 base and 7 bases, there was a span of 16 bases. The CDR3 loop spans 14 amino acids. The germline gives CDR1 GTSNPN, CDR2 SVGIG (reference sequence). The CDR3 sequence: CAWSAGPGRLEAFF. CDR3 DNA: TGTGCCTGGAGTGCCGGACCCGGACGGCTTGAAGCTTTCTTT.